A selection of T cell receptor beta chains follows, all from one sample in a study of blood T cell repertoires in COVID-19. Repertoires were generated with immunoSEQ multiplex PCR, while TCRdb's copy carries only in-frame clones and drops some. The sample records around 280,000 clones, around nine tenths being singletons. The material sequenced was peripheral blood. These receptors all come from a woman aged 25 to 39 with COVID-19, enrolled during active disease. CDR3s include the opening cysteine and the closing phenylalanine or tryptophan.

j_call | v_call | cdr3_aa
TRBJ2-5 | TRBV19 | CASSNNPGGQETQYF
TRBJ1-5 | TRBV28 | CASNADRYSNQPQHF
TRBJ1-3 | TRBV30 | CAWSVQGSSGNTIYF
TRBJ2-7 | TRBV2 | CASPKQGSYEQYF
TRBJ2-4 | TRBV2 | CASSEAGMNIQYF
TRBJ2-7 | TRBV19 | CASSLAGGLYEQYF
TRBJ2-3 | TRBV5-4 | CASSPGTSPDTQYF
TRBJ2-7 | TRBV11-2 | CASSYGGYEQYF
TRBJ1-2 | TRBV7-2 | CASSSTGGLRGYTF
TRBJ2-3 | TRBV7-3 | CASSLAWGDTQYF
TRBJ2-7 | TRBV7-8 | CASSLSNPYEQYF
TRBJ1-3 | TRBV28 | CASSLDIGNTIYF
TRBJ1-2 | TRBV3-1/TRBV3-2 | CASSPRKGGYTF
TRBJ1-2 | TRBV29-1 | CSAERGDYGYTF
TRBJ2-3 | TRBV6-5 | CASSYTIGGDTQYF
TRBJ2-5 | TRBV10-3 | CAISVEGWPGERETQYF